This T cell receptor beta chain is from a study of blood T cell repertoires in COVID-19. Participants, 18 to 89 years old, spanned about two dozen US areas. Participants' reported clinical history set cohort assignment. Donors of Cohort 3 who recovered were those that had two negative PCRs, clearance, or symptom resolution. This CDR3 comprises 11 residues. The V and J ends lost 1 base and 3 bases respectively, with 2 bases between them. Germline V gives CDR1 SGHNT, CDR2 YYREEE (reference sequence). Original processing methods: Amplified reference gene primers provided the basis for estimating nucleated cell counts. Sequenced by immunoSEQ multiplex PCR; TCRdb stores in-frame clones only, minus some. V, J and clone size derive from that table, while D and trimming were established from the DNA sequence. The table records 210,000 or so clones, around 90% of them present only once. On this clone: The same CDR3 can be traced to other DNA sequences in this sample.

The sample was PBMCs or T cells enriched from blood (not recorded which). This chain connects TRBV5-4 to TRBJ2-7; D is unresolved. This sequence was found in a man aged 30 to 39 who had recovered from COVID-19. The CDR3 DNA reads as TGTGCCAGCAGCTTGTACTACGAGCAGTACTTC. This encodes CASSLYYEQYF.